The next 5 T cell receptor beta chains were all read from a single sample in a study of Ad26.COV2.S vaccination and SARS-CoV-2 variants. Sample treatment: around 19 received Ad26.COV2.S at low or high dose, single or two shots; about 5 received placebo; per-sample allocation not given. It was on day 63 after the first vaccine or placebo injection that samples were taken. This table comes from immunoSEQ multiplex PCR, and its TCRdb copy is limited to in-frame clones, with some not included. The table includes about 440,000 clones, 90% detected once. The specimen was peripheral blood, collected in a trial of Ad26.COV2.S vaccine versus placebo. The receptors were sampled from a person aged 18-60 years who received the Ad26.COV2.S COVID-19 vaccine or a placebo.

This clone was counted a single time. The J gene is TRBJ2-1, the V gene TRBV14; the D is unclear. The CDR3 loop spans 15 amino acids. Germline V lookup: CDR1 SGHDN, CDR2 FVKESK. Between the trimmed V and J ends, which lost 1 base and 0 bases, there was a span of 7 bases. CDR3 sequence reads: CASSQGWSSYNEQFF. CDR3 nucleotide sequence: TGTGCCAGCAGCCAAGGATGGAGCTCCTACAATGAGCAGTTCTTC.

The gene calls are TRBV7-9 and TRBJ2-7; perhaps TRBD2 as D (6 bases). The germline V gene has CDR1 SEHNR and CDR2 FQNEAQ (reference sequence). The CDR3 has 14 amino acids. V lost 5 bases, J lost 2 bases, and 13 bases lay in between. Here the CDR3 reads CASSGGTSAYEQYF. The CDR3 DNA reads TGTGCCAGCAGCGGGGGGACCTCGGCCTACGAGCAGTACTTC.

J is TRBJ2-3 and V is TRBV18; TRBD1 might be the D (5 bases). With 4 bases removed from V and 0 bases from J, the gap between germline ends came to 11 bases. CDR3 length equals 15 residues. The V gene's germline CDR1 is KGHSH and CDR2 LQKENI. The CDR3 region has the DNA TGTGCCAGCTCACAAGGGGTCTCTAGCACAGATACGCAGTATTTT. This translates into CASSQGVSSTDTQYF.

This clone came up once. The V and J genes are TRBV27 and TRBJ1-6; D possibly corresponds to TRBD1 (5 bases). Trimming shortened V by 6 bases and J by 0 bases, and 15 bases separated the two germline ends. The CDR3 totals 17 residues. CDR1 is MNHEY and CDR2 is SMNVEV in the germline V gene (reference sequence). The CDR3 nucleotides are TGTGCCAGCAGGGGGGAGGCTACTAGCTCCTATAATTCACCCCTCCACTTT. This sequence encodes CASRGEATSSYNSPLHF.

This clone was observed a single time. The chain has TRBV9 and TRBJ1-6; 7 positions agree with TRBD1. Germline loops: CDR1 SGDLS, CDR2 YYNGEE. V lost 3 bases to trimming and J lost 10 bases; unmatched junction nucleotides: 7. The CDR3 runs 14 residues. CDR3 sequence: CASSEQGPGSPLHF. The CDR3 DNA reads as TGTGCCAGCAGCGAACAGGGGCCTGGGTCACCCCTCCACTTT.